Listed below are T cell receptor beta chains from one sample, sequenced in a study of beta chain features in type 1 diabetes. Measured with immunoSEQ multiplex PCR; TCRdb has only the in-frame clones, and not every one. Of about 340,000 clones detected, approximately 15% appear once; the ten largest clones hold around 0.016%. The sample comprised naive CD4+ T cells from blood. The source is a woman in her late teens or twenties with type 1 diabetes. CDR3s include the opening cysteine and the closing phenylalanine or tryptophan. Each record gives: clone size, V gene, D gene, J gene, CDR3 DNA, CDR3 protein. The D gene is left open where the match is weak. Size tells how often a clone was seen (once, few, many) or the class of an expanded clone, and some rows leave it out.

clone size: NA
V gene: TRBV4-1
D gene: TRBD2
J gene: TRBJ2-5
CDR3 DNA: TGCGCCAGCAGCGACGCCGGGACTAGCGGCAATAACCAAGAGACCCAGTACTTC
CDR3 protein: CASSDAGTSGNNQETQYF

clone size: few
V gene: TRBV6-1
D gene: NA
J gene: TRBJ2-7
CDR3 DNA: TGTGCCAGCAGTGAAAGGGGCTACGAGCAGTACTTC
CDR3 protein: CASSERGYEQYF

clone size: few
V gene: TRBV25-1
D gene: NA
J gene: TRBJ2-6
CDR3 DNA: TGTGCCAGCACCCGAGAGGGCTCTGGGGCCAACGTCCTGACTTTC
CDR3 protein: CASTREGSGANVLTF

clone size: NA
V gene: TRBV9
D gene: NA
J gene: TRBJ2-1
CDR3 DNA: TGTGCCAGCAGCGTACGGGGGAGAAACTACAATGAGCAGTTCTTC
CDR3 protein: CASSVRGRNYNEQFF

clone size: few
V gene: TRBV7-7
D gene: TRBD1
J gene: TRBJ2-5
CDR3 DNA: TGTGCCAGCAGCCGGACAGGGTTTCAAGAGACCCAGTACTTC
CDR3 protein: CASSRTGFQETQYF

clone size: NA
V gene: TRBV28
D gene: NA
J gene: TRBJ2-1
CDR3 DNA: TGTGCCAGCAAGATGGGCCACAATGAGCAGTTCTTC
CDR3 protein: CASKMGHNEQFF

clone size: few
V gene: TRBV23-1
D gene: NA
J gene: TRBJ1-2
CDR3 DNA: TGCGCCAGCAGTCAGGCTCGGGACTCTCGTAACTATGGCTACACCTTC
CDR3 protein: CASSQARDSRNYGYTF

clone size: few
V gene: TRBV7-9
D gene: TRBD2
J gene: TRBJ2-3
CDR3 DNA: TGTGCCAGCAGCCCGACGGGGGGTGGCACAGATACGCAGTATTTT
CDR3 protein: CASSPTGGGTDTQYF

clone size: NA
V gene: TRBV5-1
D gene: NA
J gene: TRBJ2-3
CDR3 DNA: TGCGCCAGCAGCTTGACGGGAAGTCAGACAGATACGCAGTATTTT
CDR3 protein: CASSLTGSQTDTQYF

clone size: NA
V gene: TRBV18
D gene: TRBD1
J gene: TRBJ2-5
CDR3 DNA: TGTGCCAGCTCACCAAGGGACAGCCAAGAGACCCAGTACTTC
CDR3 protein: CASSPRDSQETQYF

clone size: NA
V gene: TRBV11-2
D gene: NA
J gene: TRBJ2-7
CDR3 DNA: TGTGCCAGCAGCCCCGGGACTTTTGCCTACGAGCAGTACTTC
CDR3 protein: CASSPGTFAYEQYF

clone size: few
V gene: TRBV4-3
D gene: NA
J gene: TRBJ2-2
CDR3 DNA: TGCGCCAGCAGCCAAGATAGGAGGCCCGGGGAGCTGTTTTTT
CDR3 protein: CASSQDRRPGELFF

clone size: NA
V gene: TRBV5-1
D gene: NA
J gene: TRBJ2-2
CDR3 DNA: TGCGCCAGCAGCTTGGCCTCTGGCAGGACTACAACCGGGGAGCTGTTTTTT
CDR3 protein: CASSLASGRTTTGELFF

clone size: NA
V gene: TRBV5-1
D gene: TRBD1
J gene: TRBJ1-1
CDR3 DNA: TGCGCCAGCAGCCCGGGACAGATGAACACTGAAGCTTTCTTT
CDR3 protein: CASSPGQMNTEAFF

clone size: few
V gene: TRBV5-1
D gene: TRBD1
J gene: TRBJ2-7
CDR3 DNA: TGCGCCAGCAGCCCAATGACAGGGGGCTCCGAGCAGTACTTC
CDR3 protein: CASSPMTGGSEQYF

clone size: few
V gene: TRBV27
D gene: TRBD2
J gene: TRBJ2-7
CDR3 DNA: TGTGCCAGCAGTTTGTTGCGCGGGAGGTCTTACGAGCAGTACTTC
CDR3 protein: CASSLLRGRSYEQYF

clone size: few
V gene: TRBV2
D gene: TRBD2
J gene: TRBJ2-5
CDR3 DNA: TGTGCCAGCAGTGTAGGTGGGAGGGGTGAGCAAGAGACCCAGTACTTC
CDR3 protein: CASSVGGRGEQETQYF

clone size: NA
V gene: TRBV4-3
D gene: NA
J gene: TRBJ2-5
CDR3 DNA: TGCGCCAGCAGCCAAGGGAGTGGGGACTGGGGGGAGACCCAGTACTTC
CDR3 protein: CASSQGSGDWGETQYF

clone size: NA
V gene: TRBV29-1
D gene: TRBD2
J gene: TRBJ2-1
CDR3 DNA: TGCAGCGTTGGCCTAGCGGGAGGGAGCTCCTACAATGAGCAGTTCTTC
CDR3 protein: CSVGLAGGSSYNEQFF

clone size: few
V gene: TRBV19
D gene: NA
J gene: TRBJ1-1
CDR3 DNA: TGTGCCAGTAGTAGCCAGGGGCGTACTGAAGCTTTCTTT
CDR3 protein: CASSSQGRTEAFF

clone size: NA
V gene: TRBV7-2
D gene: NA
J gene: TRBJ2-1
CDR3 DNA: TGTGCCAGCAGCTTAGATCGGCAGGGGATGAATGAGCAGTTCTTC
CDR3 protein: CASSLDRQGMNEQFF

clone size: NA
V gene: TRBV29-1
D gene: NA
J gene: TRBJ1-3
CDR3 DNA: TGCAGCGTTGAAGTAGGAAACACCATATATTTT
CDR3 protein: CSVEVGNTIYF

clone size: few
V gene: TRBV19
D gene: TRBD2
J gene: TRBJ2-1
CDR3 DNA: TGTGCCAGTAGTAGGGGAGGGGTGGATGAGCAGTTCTTC
CDR3 protein: CASSRGGVDEQFF

clone size: NA
V gene: TRBV6-6
D gene: NA
J gene: TRBJ2-1
CDR3 DNA: TGTGCCAGCGAATCGGGAGCTTGGTACAATGAGCAGTTCTTC
CDR3 protein: CASESGAWYNEQFF

clone size: NA
V gene: TRBV7-8
D gene: NA
J gene: TRBJ2-2
CDR3 DNA: TGTGCCAGCAGCTTTATACCTCGAGGCGCCGGGGAGCTGTTTTTT
CDR3 protein: CASSFIPRGAGELFF

clone size: few
V gene: TRBV29-1
D gene: NA
J gene: TRBJ2-5
CDR3 DNA: TGCAGCGTCCCTAGGGGGAATAATGGAGAGACCCAGTACTTC
CDR3 protein: CSVPRGNNGETQYF

clone size: few
V gene: TRBV30
D gene: NA
J gene: TRBJ2-1
CDR3 DNA: TGTGCCTGGAGCCTGGGTAGCGGCTATATCAATGAGCAGTTCTTC
CDR3 protein: CAWSLGSGYINEQFF

clone size: few
V gene: TRBV2
D gene: NA
J gene: TRBJ2-3
CDR3 DNA: TGTGCCAGCAGTGGAGTGCCCCAATACACAGATACGCAGTATTTT
CDR3 protein: CASSGVPQYTDTQYF

clone size: few
V gene: TRBV7-8
D gene: NA
J gene: TRBJ2-1
CDR3 DNA: TGTGCCAGCATACACAGGGAATTCGGAAATGGTGAGCAGTTCTTC
CDR3 protein: CASIHREFGNGEQFF

clone size: few
V gene: TRBV30
D gene: NA
J gene: TRBJ1-1
CDR3 DNA: TGTGCCTGGAGTGCATACAGGGAAGCTTTCTTT
CDR3 protein: CAWSAYREAFF

clone size: few
V gene: TRBV30
D gene: TRBD1
J gene: TRBJ1-5
CDR3 DNA: TGTGCCTGGAGTGGGACAGGGGGCCAGCCCCAGCATTTT
CDR3 protein: CAWSGTGGQPQHF

clone size: NA
V gene: TRBV14
D gene: NA
J gene: TRBJ1-1
CDR3 DNA: TGTGCCAGCAGCCAAGTAATCGGCGGCTCTGAAGCTTTCTTT
CDR3 protein: CASSQVIGGSEAFF

clone size: NA
V gene: TRBV7-9
D gene: TRBD2
J gene: TRBJ2-7
CDR3 DNA: TGTGCCAGCAGCTTAAGTAGCGGGAGTTACGAGCAGTACTTC
CDR3 protein: CASSLSSGSYEQYF

clone size: few
V gene: TRBV11-3
D gene: TRBD1
J gene: TRBJ1-1
CDR3 DNA: TGTGCCAGCAGCCCCCGGACAGGGAACACTGAAGCTTTCTTT
CDR3 protein: CASSPRTGNTEAFF

clone size: few
V gene: TRBV18
D gene: NA
J gene: TRBJ2-2
CDR3 DNA: TGTGCCAGCTCACCACGGGCTCGTGGAGGCACCGGGGAGCTGTTTTTT
CDR3 protein: CASSPRARGGTGELFF

clone size: few
V gene: TRBV9
D gene: NA
J gene: TRBJ2-5
CDR3 DNA: TGTGCCAGCAGCGTAACCTCTTCGGGCGGGTCTCTTCAAGAGACCCAGTACTTC
CDR3 protein: CASSVTSSGGSLQETQYF

clone size: NA
V gene: TRBV5-1
D gene: TRBD2
J gene: TRBJ2-7
CDR3 DNA: TGCGCCAGCAGCGTGGGACTAGCGGGAGCGCTGGGCTACGAGCAGTACTTC
CDR3 protein: CASSVGLAGALGYEQYF